A single sample gave rise to the 27 T cell receptor beta chains below, sequenced in a study of blood T cell repertoires in COVID-19. This table comes from immunoSEQ multiplex PCR, and its TCRdb copy is limited to in-frame clones, with some not included. The sample has approximately 500,000 clones, around nine tenths seen once. The sequenced material came from peripheral blood. These receptor sequences come from a woman in her forties or fifties with COVID-19, enrolled during active disease.

The J gene is TRBJ2-2, the V gene TRBV5-4; 10 bases match TRBD1. V lost 3 bases and J lost 3; bases outside the gene matches: 2. The CDR3 has 15 amino acids. Germline lookup yields CDR1 SGHNT and CDR2 YYREEE (reference sequence). The CDR3 region has the DNA TGTGCCAGCAGCTCGGGACAGGGGTACACCGGGGAGCTGTTTTTT. Protein sequence: CASSSGQGYTGELFF.

This sequence joins TRBV15 and TRBJ1-2, with 10 bases fitting TRBD1. CDR1 is LNHNV, CDR2 YYDKDF, per germline (reference sequence). CDR3 size: 15 residues. The V and J ends lost 5 bases and 8 bases, in that order; junction bases with no gene match: 11. The CDR3 DNA sequence: TGTGCCACCAGCCCTTCGGACAGGGGGTCGGGCGGCTACACCTTC. Translating gives CATSPSDRGSGGYTF. The full variable domain, rest sourced from reference TRBV15 and TRBJ1-2, is DAMVIQNPRYQVTQFGKPVTLSCSQTLNHNVMYWYQQKSSQAPKLLFHYYDKDFNNEADTPDNFQSRRPNTSFCFLDIRSPGLGDTAMYLCATSPSDRGSGGYTFGSGTRLTVV.

This clone appeared once. The limits of the CDR3 on the DNA are not certain, so only TCRdb's listed CDR3 is given. The chain joins TRBV6-5 to TRBJ1-5; TRBD1 was called by the table and not checked on the DNA. Per germline, CDR1 MNHEY and CDR2 SVGAGI. The CDR3 is 15 residues long, ends included. The CDR3 sequence is CASSTSPGPNQPQHF.

In nucleotides, the CDR3 is TGCGCCAGCAGCCAAGAGGACAGGGGTTGGTCACCCCTCCACTTT. Its translation is CASSQEDRGWSPLHF. The chain links TRBV4-1 to TRBJ1-6, with 9 bases that match TRBD1. Looked up from germline, CDR1 is MGHRA and CDR2 is YSYEKL. The CDR3 loop spans 15 amino acids. J was trimmed by 10 bases and V by 0 bases; bases with no gene match: 4.

This chain connects TRBV30 to TRBJ1-5; D call uncertain. The V and J ends lost 1 base and 3 bases respectively, with 10 bases between them. The CDR3 spans 14 residues. Germline-derived CDR1 and CDR2 are GTSNPN and SVGIG (reference sequence). CDR3 nucleotide sequence: TGTGCCTGGAGTGAAGGAGGTATCAATCAGCCCCAGCATTTT. Translated: CAWSEGGINQPQHF.

V usage is TRBV3-1 (or the pseudogene TRBV3-2) and J usage is TRBJ2-2; 8 nucleotides agree with TRBD2. CDR3 size: 17 residues. After removal of 1 base from V and 3 bases from J, the junction contained 7 bases not matched to a gene. CDR1 is LGHDT and CDR2 is YNNKEL in the germline V gene (reference sequence). The CDR3 nucleotides are TGTGCCAGCAGCCAAGTTAAAGCGGGGGAGGACACCGGGGAGCTGTTTTTT. This gives the protein CASSQVKAGEDTGELFF.

This rearrangement joins TRBV10-3 to TRBJ2-3; a possible D gene is TRBD2 (7 bases). CDR3 length: 14 amino acids. The V and J ends lost 0 bases and 8 bases respectively, with 12 bases between them. Germline V CDR1 and CDR2: ENHRY, SYGVKD. The DNA for the CDR3 is TGTGCCATCAGTGAGTCGGGGGGGCTAATTACGCAGTATTTT. This gives the protein CAISESGGLITQYF.

As concerns this clone: A single base separates this from a much larger clone, so it may be a read error. The genes are TRBV7-6 and TRBJ1-1; D might be TRBD1 (5 bases). The CDR3 loop spans 13 amino acids. Trimming took 4 bases from V and 1 from J, leaving 7 bases between them. Germline V lookup: CDR1 SGHVS, CDR2 FNYEAQ. CDR3 sequence: CASSYQGNTEAFF. CDR3 DNA: TGTGCCAGCAGCTACCAGGGGAACACTGAAGCTTTCTTT. The whole variable domain, filled in from reference TRBV7-6 and TRBJ1-1, reads GAGVSQSPRYKVTKRGQDVALRCDPISGHVSLYWYRQALGQGPEFLTYFNYEAQQDKSGLPNDRFSAERPEGSISTLTIQRTEQRDSAMYRCASSYQGNTEAFFGQGTRLTVV.

CDR3: CATAGGNEKLFF. The CDR3 coding sequence is TGTGCCACGGCGGGGGGTAATGAAAAACTGTTTTTT. The chain employs TRBV12-3 or TRBV12-4 and TRBJ1-4; D may be TRBD1 (5 bases). The CDR3 contains 12 residues. V lost 10 bases, J lost 4 bases, and 10 bases lay in between.

J is TRBJ2-7 and V is TRBV6-5; D gene unclear. This CDR3 is 13 amino acids long. V lost 6 bases and J lost 4, with 13 bases in between. Looked up from germline, CDR1 is MNHEY and CDR2 is SVGAGI. CDR3 loop: CASRRTELYEQYF. CDR3 nucleotide sequence: TGTGCCAGCAGACGAACAGAGCTATACGAGCAGTACTTC.

The chain combines TRBV27 with TRBJ1-2, with 8 bases lining up with TRBD1. This CDR3 contains 14 residues. Germline assignment: CDR1 MNHEY and CDR2 SMNVEV (reference sequence). Losses at the gene ends were 5 bases for V and 4 bases for J; bases not matched to a gene: 6. CDR3 protein: CASSPGQGIYGYTF. The CDR3 bases are TGTGCCAGCAGTCCAGGACAGGGAATCTATGGCTACACCTTC.

The chain links TRBV9 to TRBJ2-2; possible D gene TRBD1, 5 bases. The V and J ends lost 5 bases and 2 bases respectively, with 10 bases between them. The CDR3 runs 14 residues. In germline, CDR1 is SGDLS, CDR2 YYNGEE. CDR3: CASRGQYNTGELFF. The CDR3 coding sequence is TGTGCCAGCAGGGGGCAATACAACACCGGGGAGCTGTTTTTT.

This chain connects TRBV19 to TRBJ2-5, with D possibly matching TRBD1 (6 bases). The V gene lost 3 bases and the J gene lost 5 bases, with 16 bases spanning the gap. Germline loops: CDR1 LNHDA, CDR2 SQIVND (reference sequence). The CDR3 is made up of 15 amino acids. CDR3 amino acids: CASSMVGRGRETQYF. Written as DNA, the CDR3 is TGTGCCAGTAGTATGGTAGGCAGGGGTAGGGAGACCCAGTACTTC. Looking up the rest from reference TRBV19 and TRBJ2-5 gives the full variable domain: DGGITQSPKYLFRKEGQNVTLSCEQNLNHDAMYWYRQDPGQGLRLIYYSQIVNDFQKGDIAEGYSVSREKKESFPLTVTSAQKNPTAFYLCASSMVGRGRETQYFGPGTRLLVL.

The J gene is TRBJ1-2, the V gene TRBV30; unclear D gene. Looked up from germline, CDR1 is GTSNPN and CDR2 is SVGIG (reference sequence). There are 12 residues in the CDR3. The V gene lost 3 bases and the J gene lost 5 bases, with 10 bases spanning the gap. The CDR3 is CAWSGDMYGYTF. In DNA form, the CDR3 reads TGTGCCTGGAGCGGCGACATGTATGGCTACACCTTC.

The chain carries TRBV19 and TRBJ2-7, with a tentative D call TRBD1 (5 bases). This CDR3 has 14 amino acids. V was shortened by 3 bases and J by 7 bases, with 16 bases between the two germline ends. Germline values: CDR1 LNHDA, CDR2 SQIVND (reference sequence). CDR3 sequence reads: CASSIRTGRWEQYF. Written as DNA, the CDR3 is TGTGCCAGTAGTATCCGCACAGGCCGTTGGGAGCAGTACTTC. Full variable domain (missing parts from reference TRBV19 and TRBJ2-7): DGGITQSPKYLFRKEGQNVTLSCEQNLNHDAMYWYRQDPGQGLRLIYYSQIVNDFQKGDIAEGYSVSREKKESFPLTVTSAQKNPTAFYLCASSIRTGRWEQYFGPGTRLTVT.

V usage is TRBV5-1 and J usage is TRBJ1-2; 10 positions agree with TRBD1. Germline loops: CDR1 SGHRS, CDR2 YFSETQ. The length of the CDR3 is 16 residues. V dropped 4 bases and J dropped 5; count of bases not matched to a gene: 11. CDR3 nucleotides: TGCGCCAGCAGCCCTCCTCCGGGACAGGGGTTATATGGCTACACCTTC. Amino acid sequence: CASSPPPGQGLYGYTF.

V usage is TRBV2 and J usage is TRBJ2-7; TRBD2 aligns across 10 bases. Trimming at V came to 3 bases and at J to 1 base, leaving 9 bases not matched to a gene. The CDR3 loop spans 17 amino acids. Germline V lookup: CDR1 SNHLY, CDR2 FYNNEI. CDR3 region: CASSDPTSGPRSYEQYF. The CDR3 DNA follows: TGTGCCAGCAGTGACCCGACTAGCGGGCCGCGGTCCTACGAGCAGTACTTC. Together with reference TRBV2 and TRBJ2-7, the CDR3 gives the full variable domain: EPEVTQTPSHQVTQMGQEVILRCVPISNHLYFYWYRQILGQKVEFLVSFYNNEISEKSEIFDDQFSVERPDGSNFTLKIRSTKLEDSAMYFCASSDPTSGPRSYEQYFGPGTRLTVT.

This clone has just a few counts. The J gene is TRBJ1-2, the V gene TRBV5-5; 9 bases fit TRBD1. CDR1 and CDR2 (germline): SGHKS, YYEKEE (reference sequence). The CDR3 is 17 residues long. Trimming removed 3 bases from V and 6 bases from J; junction bases left unmatched: 15. CDR3 region: CASSSMSWTGERNGYTF. As DNA, the CDR3 is TGTGCCAGCAGCTCAATGTCCTGGACAGGGGAGAGGAATGGCTACACCTTC.

The V gene is TRBV24-1, the J gene TRBJ2-5; 7 bases are shared with TRBD2. Unmatched junction bases numbered 2, after V lost 3 bases and J lost 2 bases. The CDR3 runs 14 residues. From germline, CDR1 is KGHDR and CDR2 SFDVKD. DNA for the CDR3: TGTGCCACCAGTGATGGGGGGGTTCAAGAGACCCAGTACTTC. This encodes CATSDGGVQETQYF.

The V and J genes are TRBV9 and TRBJ1-1; D possibly corresponds to TRBD1 (5 bases). Germline CDR1 reads SGDLS; CDR2 reads YYNGEE. V dropped 3 bases and J dropped 5 bases, with 17 bases sitting between them. The length of the CDR3 is 15 residues. CDR3 DNA: TGTGCCAGCAGCGAGAGGGGCCCGGGGGAGACTGAAGCTTTCTTT. Translating gives CASSERGPGETEAFF. Full variable domain (missing parts from reference TRBV9 and TRBJ1-1): DSGVTQTPKHLITATGQRVTLRCSPRSGDLSVYWYQQSLDQGLQFLIQYYNGEERAKGNILERFSAQQFPDLHSELNLSSLELGDSALYFCASSERGPGETEAFFGQGTRLTVV.

Written as DNA, the CDR3 is TGTGCCAGTAGTATCAGGGCACCTCTTGAAGCTTTCTTT. It is translated as CASSIRAPLEAFF. The rearrangement links TRBV19 to TRBJ1-1; D perhaps matches TRBD1 (5 bases). CDR3 length equals 13 residues. Trimming pared 3 bases from V and 7 bases from J, leaving 12 bases between. Germline V gene data show CDR1 as LNHDA and CDR2 as SQIVND (reference sequence).

The rearrangement joins TRBV7-8 to TRBJ1-3; D is undetermined. V lost 2 bases and J 0 bases, leaving 8 bases between the germline ends. CDR3 size: 15 residues. The germline V gene has CDR1 SGHVS and CDR2 FQNEAQ. The CDR3 region is CASSLMTTSGNTIYF. The CDR3 DNA reads TGTGCCAGCAGCTTAATGACTACCTCTGGAAACACCATATATTTT. Supplemented by reference TRBV7-8 and TRBJ1-3, the full variable domain reads GAGVSQSPRYKVAKRGQDVALRCDPISGHVSLFWYQQALGQGPEFLTYFQNEAQLDKSGLPSDRFFAERPEGSVSTLKIQRTQQEDSAVYLCASSLMTTSGNTIYFGEGSWLTVV.

This chain joins TRBV5-1 and TRBJ1-1, with a weak D call TRBD1 (6 bases). The CDR3 is 12 residues long. Germline V gene lookup returns CDR1 SGHRS and CDR2 YFSETQ. Trimming shortened V by 4 bases and J by 4 bases, and 8 bases separated the two germline ends. As DNA, the CDR3 is TGCGCCAGCAGCGTGGGGGCCACTGAAGCTTTCTTT. It codes for CASSVGATEAFF.

V usage is TRBV3-1 (or the pseudogene TRBV3-2) and J usage is TRBJ2-3; 9 positions agree with TRBD2. V shed 1 base and J 4 bases; nucleotides not matched to a gene: 6. CDR1 LGHDT and CDR2 YNNKEL come from the germline V gene (reference sequence). CDR3 length equals 16 residues. This CDR3 is CASSQGWRGGSDTQYF. CDR3 DNA: TGTGCCAGCAGCCAAGGGTGGCGGGGGGGGTCAGATACGCAGTATTTT.

This chain links TRBV4-2 with TRBJ2-3; 10 nucleotides align to TRBD2. The junction had 9 bases not matched to a gene; V was cut back by 0 bases and J by 6 bases. The CDR3 is made up of 17 amino acids. CDR1 is LGHNA, CDR2 YNFKEQ, per germline. The CDR3 here is CASSQEYRTSGLDTQYF. The DNA for the CDR3 is TGTGCCAGCAGCCAAGAATATCGGACTAGCGGTTTGGATACGCAGTATTTT.

The J gene is TRBJ1-5, the V gene TRBV5-1, with D unclear. The germline gives CDR1 SGHRS, CDR2 YFSETQ. This CDR3 contains 13 residues. The V end was cut by 0 bases, the J end by 4 bases, with 5 bases between. The CDR3 is CASSLARNQPQHF. Written as DNA, the CDR3 is TGCGCCAGCAGCTTGGCCAGGAATCAGCCCCAGCATTTT. Looking up the rest from reference TRBV5-1 and TRBJ1-5 gives the full variable domain: KAGVTQTPRYLIKTRGQQVTLSCSPISGHRSVSWYQQTPGQGLQFLFEYFSETQRNKGNFPGRFSGRQFSNSRSEMNVSTLELGDSALYLCASSLARNQPQHFGDGTRLSIL.

The chain is built from TRBV27 and TRBJ1-1; perhaps TRBD1 as D (5 bases). With 5 bases removed from V and 3 bases from J, the gap between germline ends came to 10 bases. Germline-derived CDR1 and CDR2 are MNHEY and SMNVEV (reference sequence). The CDR3 has 13 amino acids. The CDR3 DNA reads TGTGCCAGCAGTCACGAGACAGACACTGAAGCTTTCTTT. This encodes CASSHETDTEAFF.